This is a list of T cell receptor beta chains from one sample in a study of blood T cell repertoires in COVID-19. The assay was immunoSEQ multiplex PCR, and TCRdb's table has in-frame clones only and misses some. The profile shows some 310,000 clones, over 75% of them singletons. Sequencing used peripheral blood. The source of these receptors is a man in his fifties or sixties with active or convalescent COVID-19. Each CDR3 is given without its conserved first and last residue. Each record gives: V gene, J gene, CDR3 protein.

V: TRBV27; J: TRBJ2-7; CDR3: ASSRHLAGGYEQY
V: TRBV28; J: TRBJ1-5; CDR3: ASSSGARQGPTNQPQH
V: TRBV7-2; J: TRBJ1-4; CDR3: ASSLGSEKLF
V: TRBV4-3; J: TRBJ1-4; CDR3: ASSSGSLATNEKLF
V: TRBV2; J: TRBJ2-1; CDR3: ASLAATYNEQF
V: TRBV6-2/TRBV6-3; J: TRBJ2-1; CDR3: ASSYDGTAYNEQF
V: TRBV27; J: TRBJ1-6; CDR3: ASSPGTLRGPLH
V: TRBV13; J: TRBJ1-4; CDR3: ASSSGANEKLF
V: TRBV28; J: TRBJ2-6; CDR3: ASLVRGANVLT
V: TRBV18; J: TRBJ1-2; CDR3: ASSPQRTVEDGYT
V: TRBV2; J: TRBJ1-5; CDR3: ASRKERNQPQH
V: TRBV3-1/TRBV3-2; J: TRBJ2-3; CDR3: ASSVGLAGYTDTQY
V: TRBV6-9; J: TRBJ1-2; CDR3: ASSSTGGAWGYT
V: TRBV5-1; J: TRBJ1-5; CDR3: ASSLSTGSNQPQH
V: TRBV29-1; J: TRBJ2-2; CDR3: SALELDTGELF
V: TRBV28; J: TRBJ1-4; CDR3: ASSSGGGEKLF
V: TRBV6-2/TRBV6-3; J: TRBJ1-5; CDR3: ASSKQGLDNQPQH
V: TRBV11-2; J: TRBJ1-1; CDR3: ASSWDDRVVSEAF
V: TRBV9; J: TRBJ2-7; CDR3: ASSQGGQGSYEQY
V: TRBV6-2/TRBV6-3; J: TRBJ1-4; CDR3: ASSYTAGRGGGEKLF
V: TRBV28; J: TRBJ2-3; CDR3: ASSPAGGVSDTQY
V: TRBV7-9; J: TRBJ2-7; CDR3: ASSWFSGQEYYEQY
V: TRBV5-8; J: TRBJ1-2; CDR3: ASSLRGIGVNYGYT
V: TRBV28; J: TRBJ1-6; CDR3: ASSQGGESYNSPLH
V: TRBV29-1; J: TRBJ1-5; CDR3: SAPTGLMNQPQH
V: TRBV7-9; J: TRBJ1-1; CDR3: ASSLLGGTGDKGTEAF
V: TRBV19; J: TRBJ1-2; CDR3: ASQRGQGGSGYT
V: TRBV7-2; J: TRBJ1-5; CDR3: ASSLGGRAGNQPQH
V: TRBV29-1; J: TRBJ2-7; CDR3: SVRSGSAGRGPYEQY
V: TRBV3-1/TRBV3-2; J: TRBJ2-3; CDR3: ASSPLPTSLTDTQY
V: TRBV4-2; J: TRBJ2-1; CDR3: ASSQVWLAGNLSLEQF
V: TRBV15; J: TRBJ1-2; CDR3: ATSRSLVRTGMVGYT
V: TRBV2; J: TRBJ1-1; CDR3: ASSHNLRWGTGGKEAF
V: TRBV29-1; J: TRBJ1-2; CDR3: SVTSTPGVYGYT
V: TRBV6-2/TRBV6-3; J: TRBJ2-7; CDR3: ASSYRQAADYEQY
V: TRBV5-1; J: TRBJ1-4; CDR3: ASRQGANDEKLF
V: TRBV25-1; J: TRBJ1-2; CDR3: ASSGLVRYGYT
V: TRBV15; J: TRBJ2-1; CDR3: ATSRDRGSSYNEQF
V: TRBV4-3; J: TRBJ2-2; CDR3: ASSQDTSVEGGYTGELF
V: TRBV7-9; J: TRBJ1-1; CDR3: ASSPKGTEAF
V: TRBV5-1; J: TRBJ2-5; CDR3: ASSSGRGEETQY
V: TRBV2; J: TRBJ1-2; CDR3: ASAGQTNYGYT